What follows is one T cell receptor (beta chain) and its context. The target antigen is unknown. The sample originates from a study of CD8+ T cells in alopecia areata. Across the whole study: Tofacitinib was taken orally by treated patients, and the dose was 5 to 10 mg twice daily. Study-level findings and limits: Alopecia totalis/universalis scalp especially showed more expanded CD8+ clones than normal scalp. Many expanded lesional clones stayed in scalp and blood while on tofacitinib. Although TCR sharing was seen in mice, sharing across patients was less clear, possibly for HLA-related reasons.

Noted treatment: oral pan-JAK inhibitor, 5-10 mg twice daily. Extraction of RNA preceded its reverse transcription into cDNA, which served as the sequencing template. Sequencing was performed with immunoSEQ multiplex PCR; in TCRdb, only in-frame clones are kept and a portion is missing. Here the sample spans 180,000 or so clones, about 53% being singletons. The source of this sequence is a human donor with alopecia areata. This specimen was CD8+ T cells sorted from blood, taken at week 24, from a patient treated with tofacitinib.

Written as DNA, the CDR3 is TGCGCCAGCAGCCAAGGTACAGGGGCCAAAAACATTCAGTACTTC. This sequence encodes CASSQGTGAKNIQYF. The V and J genes are TRBV4-3 and TRBJ2-4; a possible D gene is TRBD1 (6 bases). Trimming took off 1 base at V and 1 base at J, with 8 bases between the two ends. The CDR3 is made up of 15 amino acids. CDR1 and CDR2 (germline): LGHNA, YSLEER.